The T cell receptor (beta chain) under discussion was sequenced for a study of Tregs in tolerant kidney transplant recipients (dated by TCRdb to about 2019). The study in broad terms: The transplants used related donors along with nonmyeloablative bone marrow transplantation, and in the human trials mixed chimerism was transient. TCRbeta sequencing was used in the study to identify donor-specific regulatory T cells before combined kidney and bone marrow transplantation, and the identified cells were then tracked after transplant. The investigation overall reported the following: The most biologically relevant and donor-specific TCRbeta repertoire appeared to be identified by expanding Tregs with activated donor B cells. Although technical replication error seemed to be minimal, the question of biological reproducibility was not addressed directly. For some patients the PCR primers changed over time, which made it impossible to compare the samples from those patients at the nucleotide level. Donor-specific Treg expansion was found to exceed global Treg expansion in tolerant patients, suggesting antigen-driven rather than nonspecific expansion. Because the study included only a small number of patients, the results must be confirmed in larger populations and under other immunosuppression protocols.

On this clone itself: The antigen it recognizes is unknown. With the read ending 3 residues before the CDR3 end, the germline J gene is used to fill in that end.

Per the publication, the time point label means: blood sample drawn before combined kidney and bone marrow transplant. Thawed PBMCs were FACS-sorted into unstimulated Tregs (CD4+CD25+CD127-), CD4+ non-Tregs (CD4+CD25-), CD4 cells and CD8 cells. A few combined kidney and bone marrow transplant recipients from the ITN036ST trial were included as patients, and samples were available only from these trial subjects. Healthy control blood was processed by Ficoll density gradient to PBMCs and cryopreserved; patient PBMCs were collected before and after transplant. From the cysteine up to the phenylalanine, the CDR3 has a length of 14 residues. The DNA covers only part of the CDR3, 33 bases in frame from base 1. V gives up 0 bases and J gives up 1 base, and the segment between their germline ends measures 7 bases. The germline V gene provides CDR1 SGHDT and CDR2 YYEEEE. Genomic DNA was extracted from sorted cells with the QIAGEN DNeasy Blood and Tissue Kit for TCRbeta CDR3 sequencing. Through immunoSEQ, high-throughput TCRbeta CDR3 sequencing was done commercially, including PCR amplification with internal controls and bias correction. The study's processing was this. A unique productive TCRbeta sequence was defined by the CDR3 nucleotide sequence when primers matched, and otherwise by the CDR3 amino acid sequence together with the Vbeta and Jbeta genes. Sorting error was corrected by removing sequences shared between sorted populations at a frequency ratio of 2:1 or less, and the remaining shared sequences were assigned to the higher population. A sequence counted as donor-reactive if, in CFSE-low cells, the sequence had a frequency of at least 0.01% and was expanded at least 5-fold compared with unstimulated cells. Jensen-Shannon divergence calculated on the top 100 TCRbeta sequences ranked by frequency was used to measure repertoire divergence. For samples with multiple sequencing runs, sorting error was corrected separately for each run before the runs were pooled. TCRdb's version of the immuneACCESS table is confined to in-frame rearrangements and falls short of the full clone set. An unresolved V gene accounts for under half of the shortfall where checked; the remainder is of unknown origin. The V and J calls and clone size were taken over from that table, and D and trimming were inferred from the DNA. This sample's records show roughly 50,000 clones. Of the sample, roughly 0.9% falls within the top ten clones.

The V and J segments used are TRBV5-6 and TRBJ1-1; 6 matching bases give a weak D call of TRBD1. This receptor was taken from a human donor who received a combined kidney and bone marrow transplant. Sequencing used CD4+ T cells from blood, obtained before the transplant. The CDR3 here reads CASSLGTANTEAFF. The covered CDR3 bases are TGTGCCAGCAGCTTGGGGACAGCGAACACTGAA. Joined to the reference TRBV5-6 and TRBJ1-1 proteins, this CDR3 gives the full variable domain: DAGVTQSPTHLIKTRGQQVTLRCSPKSGHDTVSWYQQALGQGPQFIFQYYEEEERQRGNFPDRFSGHQFPNYSSELNVNALLLGDSALYLCASSLGTANTEAFFGQGTRLTVV.